This T cell receptor beta chain derives from a study of shared clonotypes between healthy human individuals (dated by TCRdb to the early 2020s). In terms of the full investigation: Two women and a few men aged 18 to 49 years were included in the cohort. To increase sequencing depth and limit assay-specific biases, different laboratories used diverse techniques to prepare libraries and sequence TCR repertoires. Per donor, three plates each were used for CD4 naive and CD4 memory, two for CD8 naive, and one for CD8 memory. The study deeply sequenced blood TCR repertoires of about 5 healthy adults to estimate repertoire size and the extent of clonotype sharing between individuals. Between about 0.8 and 9 billion PBMCs per donor were obtained by leukapheresis.

The donors were healthy, HIV-negative adults who had no recently reported acute infections or vaccinations. Only Caucasian adults living in Nashville, Tennessee, USA were represented among the donors. CD4+ T cells were enriched by magnetic negative selection; naive cells were then positively selected on CD45RA, and the negative fraction formed the memory subset. Blood was obtained by leukapheresis, after which PBMCs were separated by Ficoll-Histopaque density gradient centrifugation and cryopreserved in liquid nitrogen vapor phase. Analytical flow cytometry was used to check the purity and quantity of every magnetically sorted T cell population. From each sorted fraction, genomic DNA was isolated and quantified by UV absorbance on a Nanodrop 2000c. Remarks on this clone: Its antigen specificity is not known. Qualities for individual bases were not recorded, and no much larger clone is one base off.

Beyond this particular receptor, the publication reports: Incomplete sequencing was indicated by rarefaction of sorted-subset datasets, despite the large sequencing depth. Clonotypes shared by all four sorted-subset donors showed higher generation probabilities than non-shared clonotypes. Pairwise subsampling led to the expectation that sequencing depth would affect the degree of clonotype sharing among donors. Only blood was sampled, and tissue TCR repertoires likely differ from those in blood. Naive subsets generally had larger estimated clonotype richness than memory subsets. Because the study included a small number of donors, the genetic and exposure-history diversity represented was limited. Across a handful of donors, approximately 5% of naive CD4, more than 3% of naive CD8, roughly 2.3% of memory CD4, and over 0.35% of memory CD8 clonotypes were shared.

The germline V gene (reference sequence) supplies CDR1 LNHDA and CDR2 SQIVND. Trimming at the junction amounts to 6 bases on V and 4 bases on J, and the germline ends lie 13 bases apart. The CDR3 has 14 amino acids, counting the end cysteine and phenylalanine. Just CDR3 DNA is preserved here, 42 bases in frame from base 1. Using the deep immunoSEQ assay, TCR CDR3 regions were amplified from genomic DNA by multiplex PCR. Genomic DNA extracted from each cell subset was distributed evenly over all wells of several immunoSEQ 96-well plates, and each plate served as one replicate. Each replicate PCR for sorted subsets received around 210 ng genomic DNA, equal to about 30,000 T cell genomes. The purified libraries were quantified using a Qubit 3.0 fluorometer, sized with a Bioanalyzer 2100, and then quantified again using the KAPA Library Quantification kit. Every immunoSEQ 96-well plate was sequenced on a separate single-read 150-cycle Illumina NextSeq 550 flow cell. The authors' pipeline ran thus. The immunoSEQ output contained only junctional sequences without quality scores, so filtering could not match that applied to full-length reads. Sequences were annotated with PyIR, a Python wrapper for IgBLAST v1.9, and V/J genes and CDR3 were assigned using IMGT germline references. Reads with weak V/J assignments (E-value above 1e-6), missing CDR3, stop codons, out-of-frame junctions, or ambiguous translated residues were removed. V3J clonotypes were defined as sequences sharing an identical inferred V gene, J gene, and CDR3 amino acid sequence. To compute the percentage overlap between repertoires, the number of shared unique clonotypes was divided by the size of the smaller repertoire. RTK rarefaction, the Chao1 estimator, and Recon v2.1 estimates of unobserved clonotypes were used to assess repertoire richness. OLGA was used to compute generation probabilities for all TCRbeta clonotypes that the gDNA method yielded from a handful of donors. The table comes from immuneACCESS by way of TCRdb, which keeps in-frame sequences with V and J called. Part of the clones is missing from these tables; in studies checked, under half for an unresolved V gene and the rest for unknown reasons. V and J calls and clone size are copied from that table; D and trimming were computed from the DNA. The sample table records around 2.5 million clones; 80% to 95% of these occur just once. The ten largest clones add up to around 0.4% of the sample.

The sample comprised naive CD4+ T cells from PBMCs. The cell subset or site label here, explained by the study, means: CD45RA+ positively selected. The TCR was taken from a man in his late teens or twenties in good health. Some clones in this sample may be carry-over from other donors' samples. The chain is assembled from TRBV19 and TRBJ1-5, with TRBD1 perhaps the D gene, on 6 matching bases. The DNA reads as follows: TGTGCCAGTAGACCAGACAGGAGAAATCAGCCCCAGCATTTT. Its amino acids are CASRPDRRNQPQHF.